The following is a T cell receptor beta chain sequence with its context. The antigen remains unidentified. CDR3 regions of TCR beta were amplified from RNA transcripts. HTBI primers primed a first-round RT-PCR, and a second-round multiplex PCR followed. One entry per CDR3 protein results from TCRdb running MiXCR on the multiplex PCR reads. The profile shows almost 750,000 distinct CDR3 sequences, 40% of them singletons. Thyroid ultrasound, orbital computed tomography, TRAb, serum thyroxine and clinical symptoms formed the basis of diagnosis. Per the germline V gene, CDR1 is LNHDA and CDR2 is SQIVND (reference sequence). V lost 1 base and J 3 bases, leaving 10 bases between the germline ends. CDR3 length: 14 amino acids. This entry comes from a study of Graves' ophthalmopathy and Graves' hyperthyroidism. Regarding the study as a whole: Distinction of ophthalmopathy from stable hyperthyroidism by a 13-signature model reached nearly 90% sensitivity and 81.08% specificity.

This sequence joins TRBV19 and TRBJ2-7; D is perhaps TRBD1 or TRBD2 (5 bases each). Sequenced: peripheral blood. This TCR was sampled from an adult man with Graves' ophthalmopathy. CDR3 loop: CASSIGDGDYEQYF. In DNA, the CDR3 is TGTGCCAGTAGTATAGGGGACGGAGACTACGAGCAGTACTTC.